These T cell receptor beta chains were read from a single sample in a study of shared clonotypes between healthy human individuals. Clones were read by immunoSEQ multiplex PCR, and TCRdb kept only the in-frame ones, dropping some. This table has roughly 590,000 clones, nearly 97% appearing once. Sequencing input: naive CD8+ T cells sorted from blood. These TCRs come from a woman aged 25 to 45 in good health. Both conserved end residues are part of each CDR3. The D gene is left open where the match is weak. Clone sizes are given selectively: once, few, many, or a class where the clone is expanded.

V gene	J gene	clone size	D gene	CDR3 protein	CDR3 DNA
TRBV5-1	TRBJ1-4	-	TRBD1	CASSLEQGNEKLFF	TGCGCCAGCAGCTTGGAACAGGGGAATGAAAAACTGTTTTTT
TRBV7-2	TRBJ2-7	-	TRBD1	CASSLVAGGPNEQYF	TGTGCCAGCAGCTTAGTAGCAGGGGGCCCTAACGAGCAGTACTTC
TRBV10-3	TRBJ2-5	-	-	CAISEGAGQETQYF	TGTGCCATCAGTGAAGGGGCAGGCCAAGAGACCCAGTACTTC
TRBV2	TRBJ2-7	-	TRBD2	CASSDGTSVHEQYF	TGTGCCAGCAGTGACGGGACTAGCGTCCACGAGCAGTACTTC
TRBV6-6	TRBJ1-1	-	-	CASRGQSNTEAFF	TGTGCCAGCAGAGGACAGTCGAACACTGAAGCTTTCTTT
TRBV19	TRBJ2-1	-	-	CASSITSSGNEQFF	TGTGCCAGTAGTATCACATCGTCGGGGAATGAGCAGTTCTTC
TRBV15	TRBJ2-1	few	-	CATSRHGGRDNEQFF	TGTGCCACCAGCAGACATGGAGGCAGGGACAATGAGCAGTTCTTC
TRBV11-3	TRBJ2-7	-	TRBD1	CASSSGTVDEQYF	TGTGCCAGCAGCTCAGGGACAGTGGACGAGCAGTACTTC
TRBV7-8	TRBJ1-4	-	TRBD1	CASSPTTGVNEKLFF	TGTGCCAGCAGCCCGACGACAGGGGTTAATGAAAAACTGTTTTTT
TRBV19	TRBJ2-5	-	-	CATARGAGYETQYF	TGTGCCACCGCCAGGGGCGCCGGGTATGAGACCCAGTACTTC
TRBV27	TRBJ1-3	-	TRBD1	CASRTDRGSGNTIYF	TGTGCCAGCAGGACTGACAGGGGCTCTGGAAACACCATATATTTT
TRBV7-9	TRBJ2-7	once	TRBD2	CASSLGGLAGVAQYF	TGTGCCAGCAGCTTAGGGGGACTAGCGGGAGTAGCGCAGTACTTC
TRBV6-5	TRBJ2-1	-	-	CASSVRDNYNEQFF	TGTGCCAGCAGTGTCCGGGACAACTACAATGAGCAGTTCTTC
TRBV28	TRBJ2-7	-	TRBD2	CASSLPSGRYEQYF	TGTGCCAGCAGTTTGCCTAGCGGGAGGTACGAGCAGTACTTC
TRBV6-1	TRBJ2-7	-	TRBD1	CASSKGQGMSPIEQYF	TGTGCCAGCAGTAAAGGACAGGGGATGAGCCCGATCGAGCAGTACTTC
TRBV27	TRBJ2-1	-	TRBD2	CASSVLLAGGNNEQFF	TGTGCCAGCAGCGTCCTACTAGCGGGAGGAAATAATGAGCAGTTCTTC